These 24 T cell receptor beta chains were all obtained from the same sample, sequenced in a study of long-term antiretroviral therapy in people with HIV. This was the immunoSEQ v3.0 assay at survey level. Repertoires were generated with immunoSEQ multiplex PCR, while TCRdb's copy carries only in-frame clones and drops some. The sample lists roughly 19,000 clones, 87% occurring once. Sequenced material: unsorted PBMCs, taken 2.1 years after starting antiretroviral therapy. The receptors were sampled from a man between 18 and 35 years old with HIV.

A single count supports this clone. The chain has TRBV6-5 and TRBJ1-1, with unresolved D. The germline V gene encodes CDR1 MNHEY and CDR2 SVGAGI. The CDR3 length is 14 residues. Trimming took off 2 bases at V and 0 bases at J, with 7 bases between the two ends. The CDR3 loop is CASSYPGVNTEAFF. CDR3 nucleotide sequence: TGTGCCAGCAGTTACCCCGGGGTGAACACTGAAGCTTTCTTT.

This clone was picked up one time. The chain employs TRBV7-9 and TRBJ2-5, with 9 bases matching TRBD2. This CDR3 spans 15 amino acids. Per the germline V gene, CDR1 is SEHNR and CDR2 is FQNEAQ (reference sequence). The J segment lost 5 bases and the V segment lost 5 bases, leaving 9 bases of the junction unmatched. The CDR3 DNA is TGTGCCAGCAGCCGACTAGCGGCCTCCCGTGAGACCCAGTACTTC. It encodes CASSRLAASRETQYF.

The rearrangement joins TRBV29-1 to TRBJ2-1; perhaps TRBD1 as D (5 bases). Germline V CDR1 and CDR2: SQVTM, ANQGSEA. The CDR3 covers 13 residues. V was cut by 6 bases and J by 3 bases, with 12 bases left in between. CDR3 coding DNA: TGCAGCGTAGACCTTGACAGCTACAATGAGCAGTTCTTC. This translates into CSVDLDSYNEQFF.

This chain uses TRBV2 with TRBJ2-1; 7 positions agree with TRBD2. The CDR3 has 12 amino acids. The V gene's germline CDR1 is SNHLY and CDR2 FYNNEI. Trimming took 11 bases from V and 6 from J; bases not matched to a gene: 7. The chain's CDR3 is CAFGGGSNEQFF. CDR3 DNA sequence: TGTGCCTTTGGCGGCGGGAGCAATGAGCAGTTCTTC.

This clone was counted between two and nine times. This chain joins TRBV2 and TRBJ1-5; D unclear. The CDR3 covers 13 residues. V was trimmed by 2 bases and J by 6 bases, leaving 8 bases between them. Germline CDR1 is SNHLY and CDR2 is FYNNEI. CDR3: CASSELWSQPQHF. The DNA of the CDR3 is TGTGCCAGCAGTGAATTGTGGTCTCAGCCCCAGCATTTT.

This sequence joins TRBV15 and TRBJ2-7; D unclear. The CDR3 is 12 residues long. Trimming left V 1 base short and J 5 bases short, with 6 bases between. Looked up from germline, CDR1 is LNHNV and CDR2 is YYDKDF (reference sequence). DNA for the CDR3: TGTGCCACCAGCAGAGCGACCGACGAGCAGTACTTC. Translating gives CATSRATDEQYF. Variable domain in full (rest from reference TRBV15 and TRBJ2-7): DAMVIQNPRYQVTQFGKPVTLSCSQTLNHNVMYWYQQKSSQAPKLLFHYYDKDFNNEADTPDNFQSRRPNTSFCFLDIRSPGLGDTAMYLCATSRATDEQYFGPGTRLTVT.

The chain recombines TRBV14 with TRBJ2-3; the D is unclear. The CDR3 is 13 amino acids. The V gene lost 4 bases and the J gene lost 3 bases, with 8 bases spanning the gap. The germline V gene encodes CDR1 SGHDN and CDR2 FVKESK. CDR3 nucleotides: TGTGCCAGCAGCCCCCTGAGTACAGATACGCAGTATTTT. Its protein product is CASSPLSTDTQYF.

The V and J genes are TRBV7-9 and TRBJ1-1; D is possibly TRBD1 (6 bases). Trimming stripped 6 bases from V and 5 bases from J, with 13 bases between. This CDR3 is built from 13 residues. Germline V gives CDR1 SEHNR, CDR2 FQNEAQ (reference sequence). The CDR3 loop reads CASRFAGDTEAFF. Here the CDR3 DNA reads TGTGCCAGCAGGTTCGCAGGGGATACTGAAGCTTTCTTT. The whole variable domain, remainder taken from reference TRBV7-9 and TRBJ1-1, is DTGVSQNPRHKITKRGQNVTFRCDPISEHNRLYWYRQTLGQGPEFLTYFQNEAQLEKSRLLSDRFSAERPKGSFSTLEIQRTEQGDSAMYLCASRFAGDTEAFFGQGTRLTVV.

About this clone: At one end, the junction sequence differs from germline, possibly due to a read error. The chain is built from TRBV5-3 and TRBJ2-7; TRBD1 aligns across 10 bases. TRBV5-3 is marked as an open reading frame, function uncertain. This CDR3 is built from 14 residues. The CDR3 reads CASSLGDRGYEQYF. In DNA, the CDR3 is TGTGCCAGCAGCTTGGGGGACAGGGGCTACGAGCAGTACTTC.

The V call is TRBV2, the J call TRBJ2-7, with D perhaps matching TRBD1 (5 bases). The CDR3 is 15 residues long. V lost 3 bases and J 0 bases, leaving 12 bases between the germline ends. CDR1 and CDR2 from the germline V gene are SNHLY and FYNNEI. The CDR3 loop is CASSDNQGGSYEQYF. For the CDR3, the DNA is TGTGCCAGCAGTGATAATCAGGGCGGCTCCTACGAGCAGTACTTC.

The chain couples TRBV4-1 to TRBJ2-3; possibly TRBD2 for D (6 bases). The ends were cut back, 3 bases at V and 0 bases at J, with 10 bases in the middle. The CDR3 runs to 15 residues. In germline, CDR1 is MGHRA, CDR2 YSYEKL. CDR3 DNA sequence: TGCGCCAGCAGCCAGAGGGACTCTAGCACAGATACGCAGTATTTT. The encoded protein is CASSQRDSSTDTQYF.

The genes are TRBV4-1 and TRBJ1-2, with 7 bases fitting TRBD1. Unmatched junction bases numbered 10, after V lost 9 bases and J lost 6 bases. From germline, CDR1 is MGHRA and CDR2 YSYEKL. The CDR3 covers 13 residues. Here the CDR3 reads CARDRPTGDGYTF. The CDR3 region has the DNA TGCGCCAGAGACCGGCCCACAGGGGATGGCTACACCTTC.

The count of this clone is one. The rearrangement joins TRBV30 to TRBJ1-4; D gene uncertain. In germline, CDR1 is GTSNPN, CDR2 SVGIG (reference sequence). Trimming removed 0 bases at V and 8 bases at J, with 10 bases between. This CDR3 is 13 amino acids long. CDR3 sequence: CAWSVIASEKLFF. The CDR3 DNA is TGTGCCTGGAGTGTAATAGCGAGCGAAAAACTGTTTTTT.

This clone was seen a single time. The gene calls are TRBV5-1 and TRBJ2-5; 8 positions agree with TRBD2. Germline V gene sequence: CDR1 SGHRS, CDR2 YFSETQ. J gave up 2 bases and V 3 bases, and 6 bases lay outside the gene matches. There are 15 residues in the CDR3. This chain's CDR3 is CASSSTSGDQETQYF. The CDR3 DNA follows: TGCGCCAGCAGCTCTACTAGCGGAGATCAAGAGACCCAGTACTTC. Full variable domain (missing parts from reference TRBV5-1 and TRBJ2-5): KAGVTQTPRYLIKTRGQQVTLSCSPISGHRSVSWYQQTPGQGLQFLFEYFSETQRNKGNFPGRFSGRQFSNSRSEMNVSTLELGDSALYLCASSSTSGDQETQYFGPGTRLLVL.

The rearrangement joins TRBV27 to TRBJ2-7, with D perhaps matching TRBD1 or TRBD2 (5 bases each). The CDR3 sequence is 14 residues long. The V end was cut by 3 bases, the J end by 2 bases, with 11 bases between. CDR1 is MNHEY and CDR2 is SMNVEV in the germline V gene (reference sequence). CDR3 loop: CASSFRDGTYEQYF. For the CDR3, the DNA is TGTGCCAGCAGTTTTAGGGACGGAACCTACGAGCAGTACTTC.

V and J are TRBV5-1 and TRBJ2-7, with 7 bases identical to TRBD2. The CDR3 has 15 amino acids. J was trimmed by 3 bases and V by 4 bases; bases with no gene match: 10. CDR1 SGHRS and CDR2 YFSETQ come from the germline V gene. CDR3: CASSEGGGRLYEQYF. The CDR3 DNA sequence: TGCGCCAGCAGCGAGGGCGGGGGACGTCTCTACGAGCAGTACTTC.

The rearrangement links TRBV5-6 to TRBJ1-1; D perhaps matches TRBD1 (6 bases). V gave up 0 bases and J gave up 1 base, with 10 bases separating them. This CDR3 is 15 amino acids long. The V gene's germline CDR1 is SGHDT and CDR2 YYEEEE. CDR3 residues: CASSLGPTGNTEAFF. CDR3 in DNA: TGTGCCAGCAGCTTGGGGCCGACAGGGAACACTGAAGCTTTCTTT.

The table lists this clone with a few counts. The genes are TRBV15 and TRBJ1-2; tentatively, D is TRBD1 (5 bases). Germline CDR1 and CDR2: LNHNV and YYDKDF (reference sequence). CDR3 length equals 13 residues. Trimming pared 0 bases from V and 7 bases from J, leaving 9 bases between. CDR3 sequence: CATSRDRGGGYTF. CDR3 nucleotides: TGTGCCACCAGCAGAGATCGGGGGGGTGGCTACACCTTC.

The CDR3 loop reads CASRSPADEQYF. The CDR3 coding sequence is TGTGCCAGCAGATCACCGGCGGACGAGCAGTACTTC. The genes are TRBV11-2 and TRBJ2-7; D unresolved. From germline, CDR1 is SGHAT and CDR2 FQNNGV. Trimming left V 6 bases short and J 5 bases short, with 11 bases between. The CDR3 runs 12 residues. Combining the CDR3 with reference TRBV11-2 and TRBJ2-7 gives the whole variable domain EAGVAQSPRYKIIEKRQSVAFWCNPISGHATLYWYQQILGQGPKLLIQFQNNGVVDDSQLPKDRFSAERLKGVDSTLKIQPAKLEDSAVYLCASRSPADEQYFGPGTRLTVT.

This clone has a handful of counts. Here the CDR3 DNA reads TGTGCCAGCACCAGCAGTCGAACCTACGAGCAGTACTTC. Protein product: CASTSSRTYEQYF. V is TRBV27 and J is TRBJ2-7; D is unclear. Germline V CDR1 and CDR2: MNHEY, SMNVEV (reference sequence). The CDR3 has 13 amino acids. V shed 7 bases and J shed 2 bases, with 12 bases lying between them.

The CDR3 nucleotides read TGTGCCAGCAGTTACCGGGACAGAAACACCGGGGAGCTGTTTTTT. Translation gives CASSYRDRNTGELFF. The chain uses TRBV11-1 and TRBJ2-2; TRBD1 aligns across 7 bases. The V and J ends lost 6 bases and 2 bases, in that order; junction bases with no gene match: 6. CDR3 length equals 15 residues. Germline assignment: CDR1 SGHAT and CDR2 FQDESV (reference sequence).

The genes are TRBV14 and TRBJ2-1; D is unclear. Germline loops: CDR1 SGHDN, CDR2 FVKESK. The CDR3 is 12 residues long. V lost 4 bases and J 10 bases, leaving 11 bases between the germline ends. The CDR3 DNA is TGTGCCAGCAGCCCTACCCGATTGGAGCAGTTCTTC. Residues: CASSPTRLEQFF. Filled out from reference TRBV14 and TRBJ2-1, the complete variable domain reads EAGVTQFPSHSVIEKGQTVTLRCDPISGHDNLYWYRRVMGKEIKFLLHFVKESKQDESGMPNNRFLAERTGGTYSTLKVQPAELEDSGVYFCASSPTRLEQFFGPGTRLTVL.

Only one count was recorded for this clone. The chain employs TRBV4-3 and TRBJ1-1, with D possibly matching TRBD1 (5 bases). Deletions cut 0 bases from V and 5 bases from J, with 13 bases between. This CDR3 spans 15 amino acids. CDR1 and CDR2 from the germline V gene are LGHNA and YSLEER. The CDR3 nucleotides read TGCGCCAGCAGCCAAGAAATAGGGACGGGGACTGAAGCTTTCTTT. It codes for CASSQEIGTGTEAFF.

This rearrangement joins TRBV6-1 to TRBJ2-7; 9 bases map to TRBD1. The V gene's germline CDR1 is MNHNS and CDR2 SASEGT. There are 16 residues in the CDR3. V lost 3 bases and J lost 4; bases outside the gene matches: 10. CDR3 coding DNA: TGTGCCAGCAGTGAGACTGACGGGACAGGGCCTTACGAGCAGTACTTC. Translation: CASSETDGTGPYEQYF.